One sample yielded the 21 T cell receptor beta chains listed below, sequenced in a study of blood T cells in healthy people across ages. PCR was performed a second time for roughly 6 to 12 cycles using a sample-barcoded 5' primer and a J-beta primer mix. TCRdb reprocessed the 5' RACE reads via MiXCR and lists one record per CDR3 protein. Of approximately 800,000 distinct CDR3 sequences in the sample, about 55% are singletons; the top ten hold roughly 37%. The sample was blood. All receptors derive from an elderly man in good health.

This chain links TRBV9 with TRBJ2-5, with D possibly matching TRBD2 (6 bases). The J call is in doubt because the DNA end fits TRBJ2-7 better. CDR3 length equals 16 residues. Germline CDR1 SGDLS, CDR2 YYNGEE. The CDR3 is CASSPRRGASAYEQYF. CDR3 DNA: TGTGCCAGCAGCCCCCGGCGGGGAGCCTCAGCCTACGAGCAGTACTTC.

This chain links TRBV20-1 with TRBJ2-3; 8 nucleotides agree with TRBD2. Looked up from germline, CDR1 is DFQATT and CDR2 is SNEGSKA (reference sequence). The junction had 3 bases not matched to a gene; V was cut back by 2 bases and J by 2 bases. This CDR3 contains 14 residues. The CDR3 region is CSARTLAVTDTQYF. The CDR3 bases are TGCAGTGCTAGAACACTAGCGGTCACAGATACGCAGTATTTT.

The CDR3 DNA reads TGTGCCACCAGTGCCGGGACTAGCGGGAGATCCAGATACGCGTATTTT. It translates to CATSAGTSGRSRYAYF. The V call is TRBV24-1, the J call TRBJ2-3, with TRBD2 identical over 14 bases. Germline assignment: CDR1 KGHDR and CDR2 SFDVKD. This CDR3 is 16 amino acids long. Trimming took 5 bases from V and 14 from J; bases not matched to a gene: 14.

Only a few counts were recorded for this clonotype. The chain links TRBV21-1 to TRBJ2-5; the DNA was not compared with TRBD2, the D call given in the table. TRBV21-1 is a known pseudogene. The CDR3 covers 14 residues. The CDR3 is CASSKERPEGTQYF. In DNA form, the CDR3 reads TGTGCCAGCAGCAAAGAAAGGCCCGAGGGGACCCAGTACTTC.

This clonotype appeared a single time. The CDR3 loop reads CSARRPDRTTYEQYF. CDR3 bases: TGCAGTGCTCGACGCCCCGACAGGACGACCTACGAGCAGTACTTC. J is TRBJ2-7 and V is TRBV20-1; tentatively, D is TRBD1 (6 bases). The CDR3 contains 15 residues. Germline assignment: CDR1 DFQATT and CDR2 SNEGSKA (reference sequence). Trimming pared 5 bases from V and 2 bases from J, leaving 19 bases between.

V gene TRBV25-1 combines with J gene TRBJ1-2; D gene ambiguous. Germline CDR1 MGHDK, CDR2 SYGVNS. The CDR3 has 15 amino acids. Trimming took off 4 bases at V and 4 bases at J, with 16 bases between the two ends. CDR3 residues: CASSGRPPAGYGYTF. Written as DNA, the CDR3 is TGTGCCAGCAGTGGGCGGCCTCCCGCAGGCTATGGCTACACCTTC.

This sequence joins TRBV20-1 and TRBJ2-1; no definite D call. The assigned J gene may be wrong: the sequence end matches TRBJ2-7 better. Germline loops: CDR1 DFQATT, CDR2 SNEGSKA (reference sequence). The CDR3 length is 12 residues. The CDR3 DNA sequence: TGCAGTGCTAGGGCCCTACATACGGAGCAGTACTTC. It encodes CSARALHTEQYF.

About this clonotype: The junction does not match germline at one end; this may be a read error. This chain connects TRBV28 to TRBJ2-4; possible D gene TRBD1, 5 bases. The CDR3 totals 14 residues. Germline CDR1 is MDHEN and CDR2 is SYDVKM. CDR3 coding DNA: TGTGCCAGCAGGGTGGCGGCAGGGCAAAACATTCAGTACTTT. Protein sequence: CASRVAAGQNIQYF.

Only one count was recorded for this clonotype. The chain is built from TRBV20-1 and TRBJ2-7; D unclear. Germline V gives CDR1 DFQATT, CDR2 SNEGSKA (reference sequence). Trimming pared 5 bases from V and 1 base from J, leaving 9 bases between. The CDR3 sequence is 12 residues long. The CDR3 spells CSARTPSYEQYF. DNA of the CDR3: TGCAGTGCTCGGACCCCTTCCTACGAGCAGTACTTC.

This clonotype was observed a handful of times. J is TRBJ1-2 and V is TRBV12-3 or TRBV12-4; 7 bases agree with TRBD1. With 5 bases clipped from V and 3 bases from J, the junction kept 3 bases outside the gene matches. The CDR3 consists of 13 residues. The CDR3 nucleotides read TGTGCCAGCAGTCCGGGACAGCACTATGGCTACACCTTC. Its translation is CASSPGQHYGYTF.

The chain couples TRBV3-1 to TRBJ2-7; 8 bases map to TRBD2. The J call could be wrong; TRBJ2-5 is a better fit for the DNA end. There are 14 residues in the CDR3. Germline CDR1 and CDR2: LGHDT and YNNKEL (reference sequence). The CDR3 DNA follows: TGTGCCAGCAGCACCAGTTCGGGAGGGGAGACCCAGTACTTC. Its translation: CASSTSSGGETQYF.

The rearrangement joins TRBV5-1 to TRBJ2-7; D is possibly TRBD1 (8 bases). The germline V and J ends were trimmed by 2 bases and 3 bases, with 12 bases remaining between them. Looked up from germline, CDR1 is SGHRS and CDR2 is YFSETQ. The CDR3 consists of 14 residues. As DNA, the CDR3 is TGCGCCAGCAGCTTAAGCGGGACAGGCTACGAGCAGTACTTC. Its protein product is CASSLSGTGYEQYF. Filled out from reference TRBV5-1 and TRBJ2-7, the complete variable domain reads KAGVTQTPRYLIKTRGQQVTLSCSPISGHRSVSWYQQTPGQGLQFLFEYFSETQRNKGNFPGRFSGRQFSNSRSEMNVSTLELGDSALYLCASSLSGTGYEQYFGPGTRLTVT.

The chain employs TRBV3-1 and TRBJ1-2, with 7 bases aligning to TRBD1. The germline V gene encodes CDR1 LGHDT and CDR2 YNNKEL (reference sequence). J was trimmed by 6 bases and V by 6 bases; bases with no gene match: 7. This CDR3 contains 13 residues. For the CDR3, the DNA is TGTGCCAGCAGTCACAGGGGAGGAGATGGCTACACCTTC. Its translation is CASSHRGGDGYTF.

This clonotype showed up just a few times. This rearrangement joins TRBV12-3 or TRBV12-4 to TRBJ1-6; unclear D gene. V gave up 6 bases and J gave up 10 bases, with 10 bases separating them. This CDR3 has 12 residues. The CDR3, as DNA: TGTGCCAGCAGCCTTACACGGTCACCCCTCCACTTT. Encoded protein: CASSLTRSPLHF.

The J gene is TRBJ2-2, the V gene TRBV6-5, with a weak D call TRBD2 (6 bases). This CDR3 has 15 residues. The germline V gene encodes CDR1 MNHEY and CDR2 SVGAGI. Trimming took off 3 bases at V and 5 bases at J, with 13 bases between the two ends. DNA for the CDR3: TGTGCCAGCAGTTATTTCGGGGGAAGGACCGGGGAGCTGTTTTTT. Residues: CASSYFGGRTGELFF.

This clonotype occurred a few times. The chain carries TRBV24-1 and TRBJ2-3; maybe TRBD1 (5 bases). The CDR3 spans 14 residues. The ends were cut back, 4 bases at V and 4 bases at J, with 11 bases in the middle. Germline values: CDR1 KGHDR, CDR2 SFDVKD. CDR3 bases: TGTGCCACCAGTGACCCAGGGAACGCAGATACGCAGTATTTT. This gives the protein CATSDPGNADTQYF.

The chain carries TRBV3-1 and TRBJ1-6; no clear D. The V end was cut by 5 bases, the J end by 5 bases, with 13 bases between. The CDR3 consists of 15 residues. CDR1 is LGHDT, CDR2 YNNKEL, per germline (reference sequence). The CDR3 DNA sequence: TGTGCCAGCAGCTCCCTGCTTTCCAATAATTCACCCCTCCACTTT. It translates to CASSSLLSNNSPLHF.

Written as DNA, the CDR3 is TGCAGTGCTACCCCTGCGGGGGCGAACTATGGCTACACCTTC. This encodes CSATPAGANYGYTF. The chain couples TRBV20-1 to TRBJ1-2; perhaps TRBD1 as D (6 bases). Germline values: CDR1 DFQATT, CDR2 SNEGSKA (reference sequence). Trimming pared 4 bases from V and 2 bases from J, leaving 14 bases between. The CDR3 totals 14 residues.

The chain joins TRBV6-1 to TRBJ2-1; a weak D match, TRBD1 (5 bases). The CDR3 runs to 16 residues. Trimming took 7 bases from V and 0 from J, leaving 16 bases between them. Germline CDR1 is MNHNS and CDR2 is SASEGT. CDR3 nucleotides: TGTGCCAGCAAAGGGGCAGGGCTAAGCTCCTACAATGAGCAGTTCTTC. This sequence encodes CASKGAGLSSYNEQFF.

This chain uses TRBV5-1 with TRBJ1-4, with D tentatively TRBD1 (5 bases). The ends were cut back, 4 bases at V and 7 bases at J, with 11 bases in the middle. CDR3 length: 13 residues. The germline V gene has CDR1 SGHRS and CDR2 YFSETQ. Written as DNA, the CDR3 is TGCGCCAGCAGCGCGGGGGAACGTGAAAAACTGTTTTTT. Translated, it gives CASSAGEREKLFF. Filled out from reference TRBV5-1 and TRBJ1-4, the complete variable domain reads KAGVTQTPRYLIKTRGQQVTLSCSPISGHRSVSWYQQTPGQGLQFLFEYFSETQRNKGNFPGRFSGRQFSNSRSEMNVSTLELGDSALYLCASSAGEREKLFFGSGTQLSVL.

This clonotype was picked up a small number of times. This sequence joins TRBV18 and TRBJ2-5, with a weak D call TRBD1 (6 bases). The CDR3 is made up of 14 amino acids. Trimming pared 3 bases from V and 3 bases from J, leaving 11 bases between. Germline V gives CDR1 KGHSH, CDR2 LQKENI. The CDR3, as DNA: TGTGCCAGCTCACCTCAGGGGCTTGAAGAGACCCAGTACTTC. Protein sequence: CASSPQGLEETQYF.